This TCR beta chain was observed in a study of regulatory T cells in long-lasting Graves disease. Combining iRepertoire HTBI primers with Arm-PCR of CDR3 regions, the authors built TCR beta libraries. TCRdb processed the multiplex PCR reads anew with MiXCR; each CDR3 protein has one entry. The sample includes about 430,000 distinct CDR3 sequences, about 15% of them seen just once. Germline CDR1 reads SGHTA; CDR2 reads FQGNSA. This CDR3 region has 16 residues. Deletions cut 3 bases from V and 4 bases from J, with 15 bases between. Time point described: newly diagnosed GD, antithyroid drugs for less than 3 months. Researchers made the TCR library from RNA that was extracted from PBMCs. The same sample was also used in a study of T cells in Graves' hyperthyroidism and ophthalmopathy.

The chain carries TRBV7-2 and TRBJ2-2; D is perhaps TRBD2 (5 bases). The sequenced sample was peripheral blood mononuclear cells (PBMCs), obtained at new diagnosis, from a patient treated with antithyroid drugs. The sequence derives from a middle-aged woman with Graves disease. The CDR3 DNA follows: TGTGCCAGCAGCTTCGGACTGGCCGTTGGCACCGGGGAGCTGTTTTTT. Its protein is CASSFGLAVGTGELFF. The full variable domain, with the rest looked up from reference TRBV7-2 and TRBJ2-2, is GAGVSQSPSNKVTEKGKDVELRCDPISGHTALYWYRQSLGQGLEFLIYFQGNSAPDKSGLPSDRFSAERTGGSVSTLTIQRTQQEDSAVYLCASSFGLAVGTGELFFGEGSRLTVL.